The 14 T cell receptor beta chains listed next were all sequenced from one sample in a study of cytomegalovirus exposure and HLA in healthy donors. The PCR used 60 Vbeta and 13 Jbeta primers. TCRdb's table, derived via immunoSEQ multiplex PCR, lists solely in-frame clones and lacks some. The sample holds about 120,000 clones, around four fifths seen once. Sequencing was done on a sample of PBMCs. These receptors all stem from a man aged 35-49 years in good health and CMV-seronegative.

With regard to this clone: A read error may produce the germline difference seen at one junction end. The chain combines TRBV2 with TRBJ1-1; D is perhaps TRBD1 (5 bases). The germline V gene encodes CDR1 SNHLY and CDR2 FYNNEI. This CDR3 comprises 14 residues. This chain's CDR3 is CASREGGGTTEAFF. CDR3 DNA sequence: TGTGCCAGCAGGGAAGGTGGGGGGACCACTGAAGCTTTCTTT.

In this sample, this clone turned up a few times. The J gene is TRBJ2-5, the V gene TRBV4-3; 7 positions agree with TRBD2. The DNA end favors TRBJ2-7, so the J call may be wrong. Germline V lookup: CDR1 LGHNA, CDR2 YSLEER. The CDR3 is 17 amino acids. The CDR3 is CASSQDLGGGLWSEQYF. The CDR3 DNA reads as TGCGCCAGCAGCCAAGATCTGGGGGGAGGGCTTTGGTCCGAGCAGTACTTC.

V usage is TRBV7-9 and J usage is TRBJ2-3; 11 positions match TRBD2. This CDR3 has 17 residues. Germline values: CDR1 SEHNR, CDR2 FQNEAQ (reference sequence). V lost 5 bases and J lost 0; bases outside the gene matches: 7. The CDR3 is CASSPGGLAASTDTQYF. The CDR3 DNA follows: TGTGCCAGCAGCCCAGGGGGACTAGCGGCCAGCACAGATACGCAGTATTTT.

CDR3 in amino acids: CASSSGQGIQTPYF. CDR3 DNA: TGTGCCAGCAGTTCGGGACAGGGTATCCAAACGCCGTACTTC. The chain combines TRBV6-5 with TRBJ2-7; 9 bases fit TRBD1. The V gene's germline CDR1 is MNHEY and CDR2 SVGAGI. The V gene end was trimmed by 4 bases and the J gene end by 12 bases; junction bases not matched to a gene: 13. The CDR3 has 14 residues.

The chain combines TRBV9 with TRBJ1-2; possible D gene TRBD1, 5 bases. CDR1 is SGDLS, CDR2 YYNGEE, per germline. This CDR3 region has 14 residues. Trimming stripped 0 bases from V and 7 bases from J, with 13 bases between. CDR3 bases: TGTGCCAGCAGCGTAGCTCGTAGGGGCGCTGGCTACACCTTC. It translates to CASSVARRGAGYTF.

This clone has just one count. The CDR3, as DNA: TGTGCCATCAGTGAGTCGCAACAGGGTGCCTACACCTTC. Translated: CAISESQQGAYTF. The rearrangement links TRBV10-3 to TRBJ1-2, with D perhaps matching TRBD1 (6 bases). Germline V gene lookup returns CDR1 ENHRY and CDR2 SYGVKD. The CDR3 extends over 13 amino acids. Trimming removed 0 bases at V and 10 bases at J, with 12 bases between.

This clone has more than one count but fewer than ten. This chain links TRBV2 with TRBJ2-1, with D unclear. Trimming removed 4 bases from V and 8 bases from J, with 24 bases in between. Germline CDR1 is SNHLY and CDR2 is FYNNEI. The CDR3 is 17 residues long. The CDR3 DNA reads TGTGCCAGCAGTGTGAGAAGACCTCTAGTGGGTTTGGATGAGCAGTTCTTC. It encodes CASSVRRPLVGLDEQFF.

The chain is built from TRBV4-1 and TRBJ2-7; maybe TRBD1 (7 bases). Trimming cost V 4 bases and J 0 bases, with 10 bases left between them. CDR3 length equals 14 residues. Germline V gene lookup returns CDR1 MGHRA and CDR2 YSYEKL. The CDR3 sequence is CASSPGDSSYEQYF. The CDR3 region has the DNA TGCGCCAGCAGCCCGGGGGACAGCTCCTACGAGCAGTACTTC.

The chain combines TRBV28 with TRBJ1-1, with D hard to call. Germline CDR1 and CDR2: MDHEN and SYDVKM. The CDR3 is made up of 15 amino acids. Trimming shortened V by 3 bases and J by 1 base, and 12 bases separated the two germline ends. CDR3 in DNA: TGTGCCAGCAGTTTGTCCAGGAACCCGAACACTGAAGCTTTCTTT. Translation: CASSLSRNPNTEAFF.

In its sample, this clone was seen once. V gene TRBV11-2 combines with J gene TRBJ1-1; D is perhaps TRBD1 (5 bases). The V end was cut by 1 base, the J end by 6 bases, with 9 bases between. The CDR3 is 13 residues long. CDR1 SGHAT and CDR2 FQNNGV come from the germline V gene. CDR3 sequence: CASSLGQLAEAFF. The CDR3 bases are TGTGCCAGCAGCTTAGGACAGCTCGCTGAAGCTTTCTTT. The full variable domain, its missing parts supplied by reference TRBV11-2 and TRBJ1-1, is EAGVAQSPRYKIIEKRQSVAFWCNPISGHATLYWYQQILGQGPKLLIQFQNNGVVDDSQLPKDRFSAERLKGVDSTLKIQPAKLEDSAVYLCASSLGQLAEAFFGQGTRLTVV.

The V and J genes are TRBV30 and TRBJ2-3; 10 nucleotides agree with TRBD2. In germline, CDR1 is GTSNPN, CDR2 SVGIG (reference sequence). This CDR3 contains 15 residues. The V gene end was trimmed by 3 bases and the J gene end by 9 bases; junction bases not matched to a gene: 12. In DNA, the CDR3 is TGTGCCTGGAGGGCCCTAGCGGGGGACCCGCGGACGCAGTATTTT. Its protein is CAWRALAGDPRTQYF. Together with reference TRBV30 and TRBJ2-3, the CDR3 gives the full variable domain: SQTIHQWPATLVQPVGSPLSLECTVEGTSNPNLYWYRQAAGRGLQLLFYSVGIGQISSEVPQNLSASRPQDRQFILSSKKLLLSDSGFYLCAWRALAGDPRTQYFGPGTRLTVL.

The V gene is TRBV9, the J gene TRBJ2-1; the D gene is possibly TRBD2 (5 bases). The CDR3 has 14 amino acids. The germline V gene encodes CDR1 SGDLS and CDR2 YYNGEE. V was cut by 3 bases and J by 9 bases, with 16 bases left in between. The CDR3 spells CASSEEVGATEQFF. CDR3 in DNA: TGTGCCAGCAGCGAAGAAGTGGGAGCGACTGAGCAGTTCTTC.

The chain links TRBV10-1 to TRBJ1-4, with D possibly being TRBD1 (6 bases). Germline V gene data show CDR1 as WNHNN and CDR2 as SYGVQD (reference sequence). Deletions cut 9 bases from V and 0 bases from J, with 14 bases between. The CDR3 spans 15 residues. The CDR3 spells CARETGSATNEKLFF. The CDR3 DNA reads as TGCGCCAGGGAAACAGGGAGTGCAACTAATGAAAAACTGTTTTTT.

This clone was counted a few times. CDR3 bases: TGTGCCAGCAGCTTAGTGGGCCTGGCGGCTTTCTTT. Its translation is CASSLVGLAAFF. This sequence joins TRBV7-9 and TRBJ1-1; D is uncertain. Per the germline V gene, CDR1 is SEHNR and CDR2 is FQNEAQ (reference sequence). Trimming removed 1 base at V and 11 bases at J, with 11 bases between. This CDR3 is 12 amino acids long. Full variable domain (rest looked up from reference TRBV7-9 and TRBJ1-1): DTGVSQNPRHKITKRGQNVTFRCDPISEHNRLYWYRQTLGQGPEFLTYFQNEAQLEKSRLLSDRFSAERPKGSFSTLEIQRTEQGDSAMYLCASSLVGLAAFFGQGTRLTVV.